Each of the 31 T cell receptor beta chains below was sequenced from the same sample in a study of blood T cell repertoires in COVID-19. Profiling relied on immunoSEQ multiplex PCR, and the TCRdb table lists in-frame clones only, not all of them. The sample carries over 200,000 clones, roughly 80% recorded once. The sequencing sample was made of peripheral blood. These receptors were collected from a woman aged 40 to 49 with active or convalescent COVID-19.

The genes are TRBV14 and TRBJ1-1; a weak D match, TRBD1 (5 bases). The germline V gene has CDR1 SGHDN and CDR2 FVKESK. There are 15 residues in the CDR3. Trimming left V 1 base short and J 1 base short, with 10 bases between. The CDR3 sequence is CASSQAYGGNTEAFF. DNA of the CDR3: TGTGCCAGCAGCCAAGCTTACGGGGGGAACACTGAAGCTTTCTTT.

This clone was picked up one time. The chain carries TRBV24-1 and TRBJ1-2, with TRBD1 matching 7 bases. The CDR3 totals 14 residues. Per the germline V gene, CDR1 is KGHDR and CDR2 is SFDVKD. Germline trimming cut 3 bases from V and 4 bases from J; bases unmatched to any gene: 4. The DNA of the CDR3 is TGTGCCACCAGTGATGAGAGGGGGCTCTATGGCTACACCTTC. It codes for CATSDERGLYGYTF.

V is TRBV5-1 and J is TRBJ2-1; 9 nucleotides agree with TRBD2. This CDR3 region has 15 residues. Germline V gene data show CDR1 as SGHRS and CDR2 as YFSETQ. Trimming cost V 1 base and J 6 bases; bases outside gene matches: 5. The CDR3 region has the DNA TGCGCCAGCAGCTTGACAGCGGGAGGACTCAATGAGCAGTTCTTC. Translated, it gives CASSLTAGGLNEQFF.

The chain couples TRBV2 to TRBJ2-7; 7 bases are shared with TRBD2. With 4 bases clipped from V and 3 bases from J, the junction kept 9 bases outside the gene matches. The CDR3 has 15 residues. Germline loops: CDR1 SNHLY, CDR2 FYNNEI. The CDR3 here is CASSGEGREGYEQYF. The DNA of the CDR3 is TGTGCCAGCAGTGGCGAGGGCAGGGAGGGCTACGAGCAGTACTTC.

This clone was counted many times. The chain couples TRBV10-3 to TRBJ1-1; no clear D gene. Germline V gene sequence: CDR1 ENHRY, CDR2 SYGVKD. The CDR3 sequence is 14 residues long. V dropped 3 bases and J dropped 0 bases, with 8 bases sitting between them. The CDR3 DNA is TGTGCCATCAGTGAACAACACATGAACACTGAAGCTTTCTTT. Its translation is CAISEQHMNTEAFF.

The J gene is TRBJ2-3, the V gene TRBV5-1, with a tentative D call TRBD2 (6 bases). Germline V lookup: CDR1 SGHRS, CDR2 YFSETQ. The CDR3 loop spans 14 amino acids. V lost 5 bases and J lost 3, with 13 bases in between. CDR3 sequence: CASSPGDGTDTQYF. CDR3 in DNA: TGCGCCAGCAGTCCGGGGGATGGGACAGATACGCAGTATTTT.

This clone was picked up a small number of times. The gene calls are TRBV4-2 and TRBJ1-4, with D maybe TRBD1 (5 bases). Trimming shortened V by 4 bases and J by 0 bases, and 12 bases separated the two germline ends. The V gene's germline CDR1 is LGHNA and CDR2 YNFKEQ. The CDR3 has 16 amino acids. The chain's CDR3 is CASSPPGRTTNEKLFF. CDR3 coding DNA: TGTGCCAGCAGCCCTCCAGGGCGCACAACTAATGAAAAACTGTTTTTT.

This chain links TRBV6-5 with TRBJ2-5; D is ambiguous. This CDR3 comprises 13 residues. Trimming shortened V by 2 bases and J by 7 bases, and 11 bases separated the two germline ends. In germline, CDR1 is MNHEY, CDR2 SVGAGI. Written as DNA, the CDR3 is TGTGCCAGCAGTTACAGTGCCTCAGGGACCCAGTACTTC. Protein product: CASSYSASGTQYF.

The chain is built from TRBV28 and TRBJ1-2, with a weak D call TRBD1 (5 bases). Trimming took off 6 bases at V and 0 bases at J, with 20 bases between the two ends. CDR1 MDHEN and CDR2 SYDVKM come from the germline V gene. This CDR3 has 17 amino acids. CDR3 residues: CASRQFRDFPPNYGYTF. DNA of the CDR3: TGTGCCAGCAGACAATTCAGGGACTTTCCTCCTAACTATGGCTACACCTTC.

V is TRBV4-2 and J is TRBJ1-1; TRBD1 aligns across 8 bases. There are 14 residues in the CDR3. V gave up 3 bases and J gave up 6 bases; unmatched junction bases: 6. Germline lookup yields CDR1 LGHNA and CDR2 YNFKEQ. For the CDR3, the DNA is TGTGCCAGCAGCCAGCCCGGACAGGGCGCTGAAGCTTTCTTT. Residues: CASSQPGQGAEAFF.

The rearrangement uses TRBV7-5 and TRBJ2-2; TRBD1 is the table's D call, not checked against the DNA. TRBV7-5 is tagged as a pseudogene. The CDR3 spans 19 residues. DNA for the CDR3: TGTGCCAGAAGCTTCAACGTTGATAACAGGGGGCGGAACACCGGGGAGCTGTTTTTT. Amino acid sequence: CARSFNVDNRGRNTGELFF.

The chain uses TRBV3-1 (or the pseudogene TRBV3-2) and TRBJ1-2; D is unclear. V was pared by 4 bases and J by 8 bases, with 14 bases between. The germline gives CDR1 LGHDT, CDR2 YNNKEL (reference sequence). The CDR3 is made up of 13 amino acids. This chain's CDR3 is CASSLAGVGGYTF. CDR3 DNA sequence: TGTGCCAGCAGCCTCGCCGGGGTTGGAGGCTACACCTTC.

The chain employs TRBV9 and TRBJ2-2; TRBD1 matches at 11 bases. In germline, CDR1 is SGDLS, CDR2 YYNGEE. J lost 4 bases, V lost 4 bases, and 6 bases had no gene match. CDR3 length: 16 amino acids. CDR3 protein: CASSPPGTGGTGELFF. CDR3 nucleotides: TGTGCCAGCAGCCCGCCCGGGACAGGGGGCACCGGGGAGCTGTTTTTT.

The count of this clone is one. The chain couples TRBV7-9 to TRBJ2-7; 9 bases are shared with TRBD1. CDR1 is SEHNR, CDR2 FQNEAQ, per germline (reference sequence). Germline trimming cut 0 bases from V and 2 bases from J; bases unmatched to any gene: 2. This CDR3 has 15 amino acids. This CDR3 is CASSLAQGATYEQYF. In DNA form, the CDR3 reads TGTGCCAGCAGCTTAGCACAGGGGGCGACCTACGAGCAGTACTTC.

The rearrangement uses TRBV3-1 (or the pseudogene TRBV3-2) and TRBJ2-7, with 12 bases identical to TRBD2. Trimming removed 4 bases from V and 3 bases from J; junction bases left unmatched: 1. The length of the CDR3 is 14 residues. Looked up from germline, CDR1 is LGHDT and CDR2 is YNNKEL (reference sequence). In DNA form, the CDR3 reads TGTGCCAGCAGCCGGACTAGCGGGAACTACGAGCAGTACTTC. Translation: CASSRTSGNYEQYF.

CDR3 nucleotides: TGTGCTAGTGGTTCCCCCCCGAGTGAGCAGTTCTTC. Translated, it gives CASGSPPSEQFF. The chain has TRBV12-5 and TRBJ2-1; D is unclear. Germline V gene lookup returns CDR1 LGHNT and CDR2 FRNRAP. Trimming removed 4 bases at V and 9 bases at J, with 10 bases between. The CDR3 runs to 12 residues.

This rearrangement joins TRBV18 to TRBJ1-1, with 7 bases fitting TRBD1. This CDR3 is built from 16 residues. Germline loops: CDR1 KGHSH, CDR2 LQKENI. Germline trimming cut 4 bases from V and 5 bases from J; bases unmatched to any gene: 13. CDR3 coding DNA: TGTGCCAGCTCACAAATACTAGACAGGGTTAGGACTGAAGCTTTCTTT. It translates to CASSQILDRVRTEAFF. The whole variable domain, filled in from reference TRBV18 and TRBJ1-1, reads NAGVMQNPRHLVRRRGQEARLRCSPMKGHSHVYWYRQLPEEGLKFMVYLQKENIIDESGMPKERFSAEFPKEGPSILRIQQVVRGDSAAYFCASSQILDRVRTEAFFGQGTRLTVV.

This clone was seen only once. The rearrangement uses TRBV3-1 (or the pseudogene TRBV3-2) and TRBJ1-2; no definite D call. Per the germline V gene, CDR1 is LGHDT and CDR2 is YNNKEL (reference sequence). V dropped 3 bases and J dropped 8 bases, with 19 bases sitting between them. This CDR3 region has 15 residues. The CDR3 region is CASSQLDGAGEGYTF. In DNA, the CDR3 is TGTGCCAGCAGCCAGCTAGACGGAGCCGGAGAGGGCTACACCTTC.

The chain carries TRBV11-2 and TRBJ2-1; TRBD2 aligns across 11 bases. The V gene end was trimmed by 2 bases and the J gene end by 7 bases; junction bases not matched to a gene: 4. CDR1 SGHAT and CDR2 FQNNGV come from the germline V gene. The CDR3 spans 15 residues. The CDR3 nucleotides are TGTGCCAGCAGCTTACCCCCTAGCGGGAGGAATGAGCAGTTCTTC. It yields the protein CASSLPPSGRNEQFF.

CDR3 protein: CASSQNPGGDYGYTF. The CDR3 DNA sequence: TGTGCCAGCAGCCAAAATCCGGGGGGCGACTATGGCTACACCTTC. The rearrangement joins TRBV4-2 to TRBJ1-2; tentatively, D is TRBD1 (6 bases). The CDR3 runs 15 residues. Germline CDR1 is LGHNA and CDR2 is YNFKEQ. Trimming took off 2 bases at V and 3 bases at J, with 13 bases between the two ends.

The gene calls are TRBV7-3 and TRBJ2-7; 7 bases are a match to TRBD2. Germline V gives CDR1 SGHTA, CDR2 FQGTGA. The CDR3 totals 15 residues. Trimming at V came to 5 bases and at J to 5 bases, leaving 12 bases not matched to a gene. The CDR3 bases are TGTGCCAGCAGCCCCAATGCGGCGGGAGTCCACGAGCAGTACTTC. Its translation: CASSPNAAGVHEQYF.

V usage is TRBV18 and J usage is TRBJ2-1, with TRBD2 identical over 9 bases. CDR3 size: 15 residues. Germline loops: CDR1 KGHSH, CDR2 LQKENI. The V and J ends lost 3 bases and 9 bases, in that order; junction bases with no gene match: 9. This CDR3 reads CASSPIAGVSSEQFF. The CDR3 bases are TGTGCCAGCTCACCTATAGCGGGAGTAAGTAGTGAGCAGTTCTTC.

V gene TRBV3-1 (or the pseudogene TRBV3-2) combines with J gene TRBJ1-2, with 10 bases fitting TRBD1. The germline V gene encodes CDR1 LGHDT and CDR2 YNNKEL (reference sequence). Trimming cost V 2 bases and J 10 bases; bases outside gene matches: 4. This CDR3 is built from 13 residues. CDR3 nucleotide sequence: TGTGCCAGCAGCCAAAAGACAGGGGGCGACTACACCTTC. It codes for CASSQKTGGDYTF.

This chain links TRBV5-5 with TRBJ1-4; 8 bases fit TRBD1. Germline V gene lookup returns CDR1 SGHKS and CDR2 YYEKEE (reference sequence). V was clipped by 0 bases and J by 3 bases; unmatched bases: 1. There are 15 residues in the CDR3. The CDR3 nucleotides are TGTGCCAGCAGCTTGGGGACAGGGCCTAATGAAAAACTGTTTTTT. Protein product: CASSLGTGPNEKLFF.

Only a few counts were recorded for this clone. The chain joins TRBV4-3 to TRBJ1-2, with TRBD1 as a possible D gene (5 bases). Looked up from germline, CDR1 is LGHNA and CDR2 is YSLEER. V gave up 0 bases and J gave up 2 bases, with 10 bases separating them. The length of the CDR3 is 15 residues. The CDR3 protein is CASSQEGARNYGYTF. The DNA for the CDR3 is TGCGCCAGCAGCCAAGAAGGGGCGAGAAACTATGGCTACACCTTC.

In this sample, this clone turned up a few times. This chain's CDR3 is CASSIVGSYNQPQHF. In DNA, the CDR3 is TGTGCCAGTAGTATAGTGGGCTCGTACAATCAGCCCCAGCATTTT. The chain employs TRBV19 and TRBJ1-5; D call uncertain. Germline CDR1 and CDR2: LNHDA and SQIVND (reference sequence). V shed 1 base and J shed 3 bases, with 10 bases lying between them. The CDR3 is 15 amino acids.

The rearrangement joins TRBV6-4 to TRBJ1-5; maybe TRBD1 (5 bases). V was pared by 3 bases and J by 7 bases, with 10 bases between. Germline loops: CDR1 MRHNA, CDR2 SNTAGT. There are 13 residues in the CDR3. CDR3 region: CASSEQVHQPQHF. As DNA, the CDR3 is TGTGCCAGCAGTGAACAGGTCCACCAGCCCCAGCATTTT.

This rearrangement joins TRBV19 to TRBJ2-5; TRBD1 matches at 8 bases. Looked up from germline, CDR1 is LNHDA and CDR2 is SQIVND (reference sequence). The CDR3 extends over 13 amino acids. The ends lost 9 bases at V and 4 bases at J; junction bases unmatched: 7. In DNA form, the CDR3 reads TGTGCCAGCCATGGACAGGGAAGAGAGACCCAGTACTTC. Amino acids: CASHGQGRETQYF.

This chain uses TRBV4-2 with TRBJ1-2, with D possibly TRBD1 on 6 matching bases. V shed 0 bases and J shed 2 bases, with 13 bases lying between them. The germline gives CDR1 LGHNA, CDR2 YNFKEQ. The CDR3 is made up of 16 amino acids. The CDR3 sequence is CASSQEEVRGNYGYTF. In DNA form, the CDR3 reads TGTGCCAGCAGCCAAGAGGAGGTCAGGGGCAACTATGGCTACACCTTC.

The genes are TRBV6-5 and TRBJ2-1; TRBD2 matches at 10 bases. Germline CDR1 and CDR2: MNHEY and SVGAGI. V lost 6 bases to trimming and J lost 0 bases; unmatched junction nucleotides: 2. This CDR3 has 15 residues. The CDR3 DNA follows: TGTGCCAGCAGATCTAGCGGGGGCTCCTACAATGAGCAGTTCTTC. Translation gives CASRSSGGSYNEQFF.

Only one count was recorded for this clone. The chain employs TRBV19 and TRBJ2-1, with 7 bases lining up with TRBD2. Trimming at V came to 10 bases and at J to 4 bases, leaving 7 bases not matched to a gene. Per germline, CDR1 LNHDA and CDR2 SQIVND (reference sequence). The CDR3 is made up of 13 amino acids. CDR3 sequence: CATGRSAYNEQFF. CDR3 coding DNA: TGTGCCACCGGGAGGTCCGCATACAATGAGCAGTTCTTC.